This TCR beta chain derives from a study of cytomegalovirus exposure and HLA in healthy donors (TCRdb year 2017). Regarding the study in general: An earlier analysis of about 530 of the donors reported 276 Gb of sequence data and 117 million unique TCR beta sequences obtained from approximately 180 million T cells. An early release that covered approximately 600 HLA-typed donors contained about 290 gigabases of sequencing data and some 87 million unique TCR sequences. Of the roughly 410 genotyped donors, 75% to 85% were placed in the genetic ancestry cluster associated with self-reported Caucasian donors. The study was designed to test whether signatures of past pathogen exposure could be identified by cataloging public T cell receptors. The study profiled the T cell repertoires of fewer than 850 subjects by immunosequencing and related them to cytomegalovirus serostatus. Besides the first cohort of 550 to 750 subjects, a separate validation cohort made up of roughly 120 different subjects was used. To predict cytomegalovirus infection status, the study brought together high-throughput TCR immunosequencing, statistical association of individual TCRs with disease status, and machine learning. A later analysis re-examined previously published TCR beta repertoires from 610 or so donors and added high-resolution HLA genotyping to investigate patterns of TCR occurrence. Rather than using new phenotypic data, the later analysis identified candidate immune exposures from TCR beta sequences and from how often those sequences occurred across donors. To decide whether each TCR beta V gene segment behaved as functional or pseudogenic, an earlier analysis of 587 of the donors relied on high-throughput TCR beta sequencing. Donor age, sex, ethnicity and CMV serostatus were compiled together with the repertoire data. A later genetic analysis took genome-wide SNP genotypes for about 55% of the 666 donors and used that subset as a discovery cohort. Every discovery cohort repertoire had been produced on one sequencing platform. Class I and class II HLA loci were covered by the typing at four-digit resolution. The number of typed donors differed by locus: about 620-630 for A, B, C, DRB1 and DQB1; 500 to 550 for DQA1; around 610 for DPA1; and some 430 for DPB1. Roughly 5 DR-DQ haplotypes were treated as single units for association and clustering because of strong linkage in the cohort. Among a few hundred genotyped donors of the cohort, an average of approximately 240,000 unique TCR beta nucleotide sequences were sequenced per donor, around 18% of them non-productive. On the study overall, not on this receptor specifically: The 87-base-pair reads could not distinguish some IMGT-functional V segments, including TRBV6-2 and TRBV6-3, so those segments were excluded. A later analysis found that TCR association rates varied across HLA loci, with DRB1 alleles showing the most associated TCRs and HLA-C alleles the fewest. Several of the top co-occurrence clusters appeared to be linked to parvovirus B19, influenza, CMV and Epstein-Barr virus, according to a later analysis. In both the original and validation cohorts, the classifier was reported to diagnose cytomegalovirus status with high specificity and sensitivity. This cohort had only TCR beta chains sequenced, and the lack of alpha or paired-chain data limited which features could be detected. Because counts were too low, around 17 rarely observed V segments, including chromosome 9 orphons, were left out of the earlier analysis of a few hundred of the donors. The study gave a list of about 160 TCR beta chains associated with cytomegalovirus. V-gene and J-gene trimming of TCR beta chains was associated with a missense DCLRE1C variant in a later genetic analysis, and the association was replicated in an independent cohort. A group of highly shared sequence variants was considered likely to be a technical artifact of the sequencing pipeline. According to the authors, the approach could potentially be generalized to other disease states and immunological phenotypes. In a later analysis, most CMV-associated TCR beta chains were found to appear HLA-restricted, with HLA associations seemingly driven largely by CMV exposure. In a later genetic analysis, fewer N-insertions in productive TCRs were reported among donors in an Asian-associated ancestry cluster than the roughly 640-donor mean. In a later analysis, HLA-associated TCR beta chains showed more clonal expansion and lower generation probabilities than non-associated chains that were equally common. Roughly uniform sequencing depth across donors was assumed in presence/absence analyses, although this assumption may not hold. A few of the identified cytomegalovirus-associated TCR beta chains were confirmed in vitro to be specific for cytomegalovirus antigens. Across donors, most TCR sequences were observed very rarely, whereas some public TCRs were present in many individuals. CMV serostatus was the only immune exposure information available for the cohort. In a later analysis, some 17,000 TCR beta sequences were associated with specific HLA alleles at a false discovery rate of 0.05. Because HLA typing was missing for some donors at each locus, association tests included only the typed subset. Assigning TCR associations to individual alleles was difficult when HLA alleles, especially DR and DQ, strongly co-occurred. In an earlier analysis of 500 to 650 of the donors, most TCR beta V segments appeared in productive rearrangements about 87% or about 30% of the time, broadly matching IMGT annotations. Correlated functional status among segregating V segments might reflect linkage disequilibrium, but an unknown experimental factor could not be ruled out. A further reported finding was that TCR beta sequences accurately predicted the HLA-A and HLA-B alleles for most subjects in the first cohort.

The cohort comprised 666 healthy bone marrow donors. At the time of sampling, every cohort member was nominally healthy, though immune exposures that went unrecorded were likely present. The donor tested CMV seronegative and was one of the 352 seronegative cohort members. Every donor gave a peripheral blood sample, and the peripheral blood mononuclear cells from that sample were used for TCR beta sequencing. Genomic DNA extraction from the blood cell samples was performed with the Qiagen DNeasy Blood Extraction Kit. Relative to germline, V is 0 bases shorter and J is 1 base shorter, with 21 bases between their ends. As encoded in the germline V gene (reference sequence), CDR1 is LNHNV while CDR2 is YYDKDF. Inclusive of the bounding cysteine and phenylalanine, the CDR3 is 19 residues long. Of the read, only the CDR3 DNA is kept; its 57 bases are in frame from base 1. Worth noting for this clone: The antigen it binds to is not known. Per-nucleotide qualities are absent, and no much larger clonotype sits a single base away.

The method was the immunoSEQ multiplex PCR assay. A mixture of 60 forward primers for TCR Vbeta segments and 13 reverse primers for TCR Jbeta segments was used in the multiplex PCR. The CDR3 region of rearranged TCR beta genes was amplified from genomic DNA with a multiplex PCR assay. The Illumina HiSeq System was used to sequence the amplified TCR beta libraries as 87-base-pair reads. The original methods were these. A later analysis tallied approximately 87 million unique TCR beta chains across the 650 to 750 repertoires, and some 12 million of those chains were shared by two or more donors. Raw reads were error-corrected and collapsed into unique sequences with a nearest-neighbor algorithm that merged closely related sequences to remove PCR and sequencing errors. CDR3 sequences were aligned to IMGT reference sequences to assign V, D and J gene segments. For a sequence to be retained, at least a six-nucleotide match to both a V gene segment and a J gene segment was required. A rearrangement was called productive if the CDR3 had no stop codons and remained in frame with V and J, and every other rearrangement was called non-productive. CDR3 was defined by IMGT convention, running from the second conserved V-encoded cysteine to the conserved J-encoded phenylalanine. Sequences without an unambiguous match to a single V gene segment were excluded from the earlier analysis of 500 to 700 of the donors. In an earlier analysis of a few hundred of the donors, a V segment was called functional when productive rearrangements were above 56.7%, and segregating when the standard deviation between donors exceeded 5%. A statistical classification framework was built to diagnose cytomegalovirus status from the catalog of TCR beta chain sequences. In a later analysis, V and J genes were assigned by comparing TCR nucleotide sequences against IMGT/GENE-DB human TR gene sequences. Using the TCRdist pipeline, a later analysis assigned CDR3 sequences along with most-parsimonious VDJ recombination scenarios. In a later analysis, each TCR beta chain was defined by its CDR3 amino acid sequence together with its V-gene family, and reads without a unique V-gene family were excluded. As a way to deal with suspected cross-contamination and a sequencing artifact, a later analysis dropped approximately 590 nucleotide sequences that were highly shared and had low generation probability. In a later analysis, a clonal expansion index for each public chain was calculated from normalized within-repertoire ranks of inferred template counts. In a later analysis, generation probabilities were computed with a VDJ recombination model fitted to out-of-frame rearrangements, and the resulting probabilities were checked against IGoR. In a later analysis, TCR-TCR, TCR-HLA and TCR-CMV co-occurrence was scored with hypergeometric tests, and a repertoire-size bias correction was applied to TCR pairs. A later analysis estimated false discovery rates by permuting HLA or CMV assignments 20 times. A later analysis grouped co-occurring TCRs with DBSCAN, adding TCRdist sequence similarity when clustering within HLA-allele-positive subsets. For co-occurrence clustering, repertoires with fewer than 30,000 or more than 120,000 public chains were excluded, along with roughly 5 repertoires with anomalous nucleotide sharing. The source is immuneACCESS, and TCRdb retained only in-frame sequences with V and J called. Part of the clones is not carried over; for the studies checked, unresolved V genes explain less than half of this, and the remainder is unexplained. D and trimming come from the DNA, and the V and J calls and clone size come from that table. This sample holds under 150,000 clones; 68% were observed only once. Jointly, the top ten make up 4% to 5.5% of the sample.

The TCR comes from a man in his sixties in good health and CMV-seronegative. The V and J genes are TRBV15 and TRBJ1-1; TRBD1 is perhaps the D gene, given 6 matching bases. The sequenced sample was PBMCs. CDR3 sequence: CATSRDKGRGSLRNTEAFF. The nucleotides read TGTGCCACCAGCAGAGATAAAGGCAGGGGATCATTACGGAACACTGAAGCTTTCTTT.